The 22 T cell receptor beta chains in this list originate from one sample, sequenced in a study of cytomegalovirus exposure and HLA in healthy donors. A multiplex PCR was run with 60 Vbeta primers and 13 Jbeta primers. Clones were read by immunoSEQ multiplex PCR, and TCRdb kept only the in-frame ones, dropping some. The sample shows 95,000 to 150,000 clones, more than 60% of them seen only once. The source material was PBMCs. The receptor set was obtained from a woman aged 40 to 55 in good health and CMV-seropositive.

V is TRBV2 and J is TRBJ1-4; D unclear. The CDR3 loop spans 14 amino acids. Germline CDR1 is SNHLY and CDR2 is FYNNEI. V gave up 7 bases and J gave up 0 bases, with 9 bases separating them. CDR3 nucleotides: TGTGCCAGCAAGCGGGATTCAACTAATGAAAAACTGTTTTTT. Translating it yields CASKRDSTNEKLFF.

This sequence joins TRBV7-9 and TRBJ2-5; 7 nucleotides agree with TRBD2. This CDR3 spans 14 amino acids. Germline CDR1 SEHNR, CDR2 FQNEAQ (reference sequence). The V segment lost 5 bases and the J segment 3 bases; nucleotides outside the gene matches: 6. CDR3 in DNA: TGTGCCAGCAGCCCGGGACTAAATAAAGAGACCCAGTACTTC. Translating gives CASSPGLNKETQYF.

The rearrangement links TRBV16 to TRBJ1-5; D is perhaps TRBD1 (5 bases). The V gene's germline CDR1 is KGHSY and CDR2 FQNENV. The CDR3 covers 14 residues. V gave up 0 bases and J gave up 4 bases, with 7 bases separating them. In nucleotides, the CDR3 is TGTGCCAGCAGCCAATCATCAGGGAATCAGCCCCAGCATTTT. This encodes CASSQSSGNQPQHF. Full variable domain (remainder filled in from reference TRBV16 and TRBJ1-5): GEEVAQTPKHLVRGEGQKAKLYCAPIKGHSYVFWYQQVLKNEFKFLISFQNENVFDETGMPKERFSAKCLPNSPCSLEIQATKLEDSAVYFCASSQSSGNQPQHFGDGTRLSIL.

Details on this clone: One junction end does not reproduce the germline sequence, and a read error may be involved. This chain connects TRBV7-7 to TRBJ2-1; weak D call: TRBD2 (7 bases). Germline V gene sequence: CDR1 SSHAT, CDR2 FNYEAQ (reference sequence). CDR3 length equals 14 residues. The CDR3 is CASSLRTGGPPQFF. For the CDR3, the DNA is TGTGCTAGCAGCTTAAGAACGGGGGGCCCACCGCAGTTCTTC.

The V and J genes are TRBV10-3 and TRBJ2-6, with 13 bases matching TRBD2. Germline values: CDR1 ENHRY, CDR2 SYGVKD. J was trimmed by 10 bases and V by 6 bases; bases with no gene match: 9. The CDR3 extends over 16 amino acids. The CDR3 bases are TGTGCCATCAGCTTACTAGCGGGAGGGCCGAGGAACGTCCTGACTTTC. Translated: CAISLLAGGPRNVLTF.

The chain recombines TRBV27 with TRBJ1-6, with 11 bases that match TRBD1. V gave up 10 bases and J gave up 9 bases; unmatched junction bases: 5. The V gene's germline CDR1 is MNHEY and CDR2 SMNVEV (reference sequence). This CDR3 region has 13 residues. For the CDR3, the DNA is TGTGCCACCCTGGGACAGGGGGGTTCACCCCTCCACTTT. Amino acids: CATLGQGGSPLHF.

The rearrangement uses TRBV10-3 and TRBJ2-7, with 9 bases aligning to TRBD1. Trimming took 8 bases from V and 6 from J; bases not matched to a gene: 5. This CDR3 is built from 12 residues. Germline loops: CDR1 ENHRY, CDR2 SYGVKD. CDR3 nucleotides: TGTGCCATCCGGACAGGGGAGGTCGAGCAGTACTTC. Encoded protein: CAIRTGEVEQYF.

The chain combines TRBV9 with TRBJ1-3, with 8 bases aligning to TRBD1. CDR1 is SGDLS, CDR2 YYNGEE, per germline. V gave up 3 bases and J gave up 0 bases; unmatched junction bases: 8. CDR3 length equals 17 residues. CDR3 DNA sequence: TGTGCCAGCAGCGAGAGACCAGGGGGCGCCTCTGGAAACACCATATATTTT. It is translated as CASSERPGGASGNTIYF.

This CDR3 reads CASSLAGLLYNEQFF. DNA of the CDR3: TGCGCCAGCAGCTTGGCGGGACTATTATACAATGAGCAGTTCTTC. The V gene is TRBV5-1, the J gene TRBJ2-1, with TRBD2 matching 7 bases. The germline CDR1 and CDR2 sequences are SGHRS and YFSETQ. The CDR3 spans 15 residues. Losses at the gene ends were 0 bases for V and 4 bases for J; bases not matched to a gene: 4.

This clone was observed a handful of times. The same CDR3 can be traced to other DNA sequences in this sample. This sequence joins TRBV4-3 and TRBJ1-1; TRBD1 matches at 10 bases. The CDR3 runs to 14 residues. Germline V CDR1 and CDR2: LGHNA, YSLEER. The ends lost 1 base at V and 9 bases at J; junction bases unmatched: 5. The CDR3 DNA sequence: TGCGCCAGCAGCCAAGTACTGGGACAGGGGAAAGCTTTCTTT. Encoded protein: CASSQVLGQGKAFF.

This clone was recorded only once. The rearrangement joins TRBV6-5 to TRBJ1-2; TRBD1 agrees at 9 bases. The CDR3 has 14 residues. V lost 6 bases and J lost 8; bases outside the gene matches: 10. Germline V lookup: CDR1 MNHEY, CDR2 SVGAGI. The CDR3 nucleotides read TGTGCCAGCAGAAACCGGGACAGGGAGTCCGGCTACACCTTC. Translating gives CASRNRDRESGYTF.

In this sample, this clone turned up a few times. The chain couples TRBV29-1 to TRBJ1-4; the D is unclear. In germline, CDR1 is SQVTM, CDR2 ANQGSEA. V was trimmed by 7 bases and J by 8 bases, leaving 11 bases between them. The CDR3 consists of 11 residues. CDR3 loop: CSAGDREKLFF. CDR3 nucleotides: TGCAGCGCCGGGGATAGGGAAAAACTGTTTTTT.

The rearrangement joins TRBV7-3 to TRBJ2-1, with D maybe TRBD1 (6 bases). Deletions cut 5 bases from V and 7 bases from J, with 15 bases between. The CDR3 is 14 amino acids. From germline, CDR1 is SGHTA and CDR2 FQGTGA. Here the CDR3 reads CASSQGGPKNEQFF. Here the CDR3 DNA reads TGTGCCAGCAGCCAAGGGGGACCTAAGAATGAGCAGTTCTTC.

V and J are TRBV15 and TRBJ1-4; TRBD1 agrees at 9 bases. The CDR3 loop spans 14 amino acids. Germline V gene sequence: CDR1 LNHNV, CDR2 YYDKDF (reference sequence). Trimming took 6 bases from V and 7 from J; bases not matched to a gene: 6. The CDR3 loop is CATREVGQGEKLFF. DNA for the CDR3: TGTGCCACCAGAGAGGTGGGACAGGGTGAAAAACTGTTTTTT.

The rearrangement joins TRBV5-1 to TRBJ2-3; no firm D call. There are 15 residues in the CDR3. V dropped 0 bases and J dropped 5 bases, with 13 bases sitting between them. Germline CDR1 reads SGHRS; CDR2 reads YFSETQ. In DNA, the CDR3 is TGCGCCAGCAGCTTGGCCGAGCTGATCGGAGATACGCAGTATTTT. This sequence encodes CASSLAELIGDTQYF.

The chain links TRBV5-4 to TRBJ2-7; 8 bases line up with TRBD2. The CDR3 runs 15 residues. V lost 0 bases and J lost 2; bases outside the gene matches: 4. Germline assignment: CDR1 SGHNT and CDR2 YYREEE (reference sequence). The CDR3 DNA reads as TGTGCCAGCAGCTTGGCGCCTAGCGGGCCCTACGAGCAGTACTTC. This gives the protein CASSLAPSGPYEQYF.

This chain connects TRBV4-1 to TRBJ2-3, with 7 positions matching TRBD2. Germline loops: CDR1 MGHRA, CDR2 YSYEKL. This CDR3 has 16 amino acids. The junction had 4 bases not matched to a gene; V was cut back by 1 base and J by 0 bases. The CDR3 region has the DNA TGCGCCAGCAGCCAAGGCGGGGGACCCAGCACAGATACGCAGTATTTT. Its translation: CASSQGGGPSTDTQYF.

The chain has TRBV5-3 and TRBJ2-1, with D unresolved. TRBV5-3 is known as an ORF, though its function is uncertain. The V end lost 5 bases, the J end lost 6 bases, and 15 bases lay between the germline ends. This CDR3 is built from 14 residues. This CDR3 reads CARRGSPGGNEQFF. The CDR3 nucleotides are TGTGCCAGAAGAGGCAGTCCCGGCGGCAATGAGCAGTTCTTC.

The V and J genes are TRBV4-3 and TRBJ1-6; tentatively, D is TRBD1 (6 bases). V dropped 1 base and J dropped 9 bases, with 22 bases sitting between them. From germline, CDR1 is LGHNA and CDR2 YSLEER. This CDR3 spans 18 amino acids. CDR3 sequence: CASSQAKGGGKLGSPLHF. In DNA form, the CDR3 reads TGCGCCAGCAGCCAAGCGAAGGGGGGGGGTAAACTCGGTTCACCCCTCCACTTT.

The rearrangement joins TRBV6-5 to TRBJ2-5; D not resolved. The CDR3 has 13 residues. V was clipped by 6 bases and J by 8 bases, with 16 bases between them. CDR1 is MNHEY and CDR2 is SVGAGI in the germline V gene. The CDR3 DNA is TGTGCCAGCAGCCGAAACACGAGGAGTACCCAGTACTTC. Translation gives CASSRNTRSTQYF.

This chain uses TRBV18 with TRBJ2-1; 9 nucleotides match TRBD2. Trimming took 3 bases from V and 7 from J; bases not matched to a gene: 10. CDR1 KGHSH and CDR2 LQKENI come from the germline V gene. CDR3 size: 16 residues. CDR3 amino acids: CASSPLAGGPSNEQFF. The CDR3 DNA sequence: TGTGCCAGCTCACCTCTGGCGGGGGGGCCCTCAAATGAGCAGTTCTTC. The whole variable domain, remainder taken from reference TRBV18 and TRBJ2-1, is NAGVMQNPRHLVRRRGQEARLRCSPMKGHSHVYWYRQLPEEGLKFMVYLQKENIIDESGMPKERFSAEFPKEGPSILRIQQVVRGDSAAYFCASSPLAGGPSNEQFFGPGTRLTVL.

For the CDR3, the DNA is TGTGCCAGCAGCGTAACCGGACAGGGGGCTTACAATGAGCAGTTCTTC. Translated, it gives CASSVTGQGAYNEQFF. The V and J genes are TRBV9 and TRBJ2-1, with 11 nucleotides matching TRBD1. Trimming took 1 base from V and 4 from J; bases not matched to a gene: 4. CDR3 length equals 16 residues. The germline V gene has CDR1 SGDLS and CDR2 YYNGEE.